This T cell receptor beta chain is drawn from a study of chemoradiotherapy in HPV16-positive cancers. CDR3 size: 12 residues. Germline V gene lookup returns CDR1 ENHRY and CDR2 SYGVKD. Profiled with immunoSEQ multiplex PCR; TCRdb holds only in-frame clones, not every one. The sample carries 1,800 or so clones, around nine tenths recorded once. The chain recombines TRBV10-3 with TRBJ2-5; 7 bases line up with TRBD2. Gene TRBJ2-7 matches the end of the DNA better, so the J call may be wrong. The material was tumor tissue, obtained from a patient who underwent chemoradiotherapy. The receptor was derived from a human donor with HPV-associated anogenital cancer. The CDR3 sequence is CASGRTTYEQYF. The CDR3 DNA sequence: TGTGCCAGCGGGAGAACGACCTACGAGCAGTACTTC.